This passage covers 22 T cell receptor beta chains from one sample sequenced in a study of blood T cells in healthy people across ages. PCR was performed a second time for about 7 to 11 cycles using a sample-barcoded 5' primer and a J-beta primer mix. TCRdb re-called the 5' RACE reads with MiXCR, one entry per CDR3 protein. Counted here are approximately 350,000 distinct CDR3 sequences, approximately 47% occurring once; the ten biggest clones make up approximately 51%. Sequenced material: blood. These receptors all come from a man aged 55 to 70 in good health.

The chain recombines TRBV6-2 or TRBV6-3 with TRBJ2-7, with D perhaps TRBD1 or TRBD2 (6 bases each). This CDR3 has 11 residues. V shed 11 bases and J shed 2 bases, with 10 bases lying between them. CDR1 is MNHEY, CDR2 SVGEGT, per germline. DNA of the CDR3: TGTGCCGGGGGGCCCCCCTACGAGCAGTACTTC. Translated, it gives CAGGPPYEQYF.

V and J are TRBV27 and TRBJ2-3; TRBD2 might be the D (5 bases). Germline V gene lookup returns CDR1 MNHEY and CDR2 SMNVEV (reference sequence). Trimming took 5 bases from V and 1 from J, leaving 10 bases between them. The CDR3 sequence is 14 residues long. This CDR3 reads CASSPDWRTDTQYF. The CDR3 nucleotides read TGTGCCAGCAGTCCGGACTGGCGCACAGATACGCAGTATTTT.

In the case of this clonotype: A single base separates this from a much larger clone, so it may be a read error. This chain links TRBV5-5 with TRBJ2-7; 8 bases match TRBD1. The CDR3 length is 15 residues. Germline trimming cut 3 bases from V and 2 bases from J; bases unmatched to any gene: 7. Germline V gene sequence: CDR1 SGHKS, CDR2 YYEKEE (reference sequence). CDR3 bases: TGTGCCAGCAGCTGGGCGGGACAGGCCCCCTACGAGCAGTACTTC. It translates to CASSWAGQAPYEQYF.

This clonotype was found a few times. The J gene is TRBJ2-7, the V gene TRBV6-2 or TRBV6-3; D is unresolved. V lost 6 bases, J lost 7 bases, and 16 bases lay in between. The germline CDR1 and CDR2 sequences are MNHEY and SVGEGT. The CDR3 covers 13 residues. The CDR3 reads CASSLSLIGEQYF. In nucleotides, the CDR3 is TGTGCCAGCAGCCTCTCCCTGATCGGGGAGCAGTACTTC.

In regard to this clonotype: Being one base from a much bigger clone, this may be a read error. This chain links TRBV7-2 with TRBJ2-7; D perhaps matches TRBD1 (6 bases). V was clipped by 2 bases and J by 1 base, with 15 bases between them. Germline V gene data show CDR1 as SGHTA and CDR2 as FQGNSA. The CDR3 loop spans 16 amino acids. The CDR3 bases are TGTGCCAGCAGCTTACTTGGTTCGCAGGGGTCCTACGAGCAGTACTTC. Encoded protein: CASSLLGSQGSYEQYF.

This clonotype was seen more than once but under ten times. V and J are TRBV11-2 and TRBJ2-5; no firm D call. Germline-derived CDR1 and CDR2 are SGHAT and FQNNGV. The CDR3 loop spans 16 amino acids. V dropped 5 bases and J dropped 3 bases, with 19 bases sitting between them. CDR3: CASSPSAGRREETQYF. CDR3 bases: TGTGCCAGCAGCCCATCAGCCGGGCGCCGGGAAGAGACCCAGTACTTC.

The V gene is TRBV12-3 or TRBV12-4, the J gene TRBJ2-5; 11 nucleotides agree with TRBD2. The CDR3 is made up of 13 amino acids. Unmatched junction bases numbered 7, after V lost 3 bases and J lost 13 bases. This chain's CDR3 is CASSFEIAGGSYF. The CDR3 bases are TGTGCCAGCAGTTTCGAGATAGCGGGGGGGTCGTACTTC.

This chain joins TRBV20-1 and TRBJ2-3; 15 nucleotides align to TRBD2. The CDR3 length is 16 residues. V was pared by 6 bases and J by 5 bases, with 9 bases of the junction left unmatched. Germline V lookup: CDR1 DFQATT, CDR2 SNEGSKA (reference sequence). The CDR3 sequence: CSAPTPGLAGGDTQYF. Written as DNA, the CDR3 is TGCAGTGCCCCCACTCCGGGACTAGCGGGAGGAGATACGCAGTATTTT.

The J gene is TRBJ2-3, the V gene TRBV15; 8 bases fit TRBD1. Germline trimming cut 2 bases from V and 3 bases from J; bases unmatched to any gene: 4. CDR1 and CDR2 (germline): LNHNV, YYDKDF (reference sequence). The CDR3 runs 15 residues. The CDR3 bases are TGTGCCACCAGCAGAACGACAGGGGTGACAGATACGCAGTATTTT. Encoded protein: CATSRTTGVTDTQYF. The full variable domain, in which reference TRBV15 and TRBJ2-3 provide the parts outside the CDR3, is DAMVIQNPRYQVTQFGKPVTLSCSQTLNHNVMYWYQQKSSQAPKLLFHYYDKDFNNEADTPDNFQSRRPNTSFCFLDIRSPGLGDTAMYLCATSRTTGVTDTQYFGPGTRLTVL.

This clonotype occurred many times. This chain joins TRBV2 and TRBJ1-1, with D tentatively TRBD1 (6 bases). The germline V and J ends were trimmed by 8 bases and 6 bases, with 19 bases remaining between them. CDR3 length equals 14 residues. Germline CDR1 is SNHLY and CDR2 is FYNNEI. CDR3 nucleotide sequence: TGTGCCAGCGGGGCAGACCCCAGGGGCGCTGAAGCTTTCTTT. It translates to CASGADPRGAEAFF.

The genes are TRBV25-1 and TRBJ1-4, with TRBD1 as a possible D gene (6 bases). Germline values: CDR1 MGHDK, CDR2 SYGVNS. With 6 bases removed from V and 2 bases from J, the gap between germline ends came to 16 bases. This CDR3 spans 16 amino acids. CDR3 in amino acids: CASRPSQRGTNEKLFF. DNA of the CDR3: TGTGCCAGCAGGCCCTCGCAGAGGGGGACTAATGAAAAACTGTTTTTT.

The V and J genes are TRBV9 and TRBJ2-3; TRBD2 is a possible D gene (6 bases). The CDR3 is made up of 14 amino acids. Deletions cut 4 bases from V and 4 bases from J, with 13 bases between. Germline CDR1 reads SGDLS; CDR2 reads YYNGEE. CDR3 coding DNA: TGTGCCAGCAGCCGGGACTGGAACTCAGATACGCAGTATTTT. This gives the protein CASSRDWNSDTQYF.

The V call is TRBV11-2, the J call TRBJ2-3; 9 bases fit TRBD1. Germline V gene sequence: CDR1 SGHAT, CDR2 FQNNGV. After removal of 5 bases from V and 6 bases from J, the junction contained 15 bases not matched to a gene. The CDR3 contains 17 residues. In DNA form, the CDR3 reads TGTGCCAGCAGCCCCCGTCCGGGACAGGGCACCACGGATACGCAGTATTTT. Amino acid sequence: CASSPRPGQGTTDTQYF.

Comments on this clonotype: A read error may produce the germline difference seen at one junction end. This chain connects TRBV27 to TRBJ1-1, with TRBD1 matching over 7 bases. This CDR3 is built from 14 residues. Germline V gene lookup returns CDR1 MNHEY and CDR2 SMNVEV (reference sequence). CDR3: CASSLWQGVAETFF. For the CDR3, the DNA is TGTGCCAGCAGTTTATGGCAGGGGGTGGCTGAAACTTTCTTT.

The V gene is TRBV27, the J gene TRBJ1-6; a weak D match, TRBD1 (5 bases). CDR3 size: 14 residues. V was clipped by 2 bases and J by 10 bases, with 12 bases between them. Germline V gene lookup returns CDR1 MNHEY and CDR2 SMNVEV (reference sequence). CDR3 DNA sequence: TGTGCCAGCAGTTTAAGGGGTGGAGGATCACCCCTCCACTTT. Protein: CASSLRGGGSPLHF.

V is TRBV5-1 and J is TRBJ2-7, with TRBD1 matching 12 bases. The J call could be wrong; TRBJ2-5 is a better fit for the DNA end. Germline V lookup: CDR1 SGHRS, CDR2 YFSETQ. The CDR3 loop spans 16 amino acids. CDR3 residues: CASSMGQGAFRETQYF. CDR3 DNA sequence: TGCGCCAGCAGCATGGGACAGGGGGCGTTTCGAGAGACCCAGTACTTC.

V gene TRBV27 combines with J gene TRBJ2-1; D unclear. This CDR3 is built from 14 residues. Germline-derived CDR1 and CDR2 are MNHEY and SMNVEV (reference sequence). The ends were cut back, 4 bases at V and 8 bases at J, with 15 bases in the middle. CDR3 DNA sequence: TGTGCCAGCAGTTCTGGGAATGTCATCGATGAGCAGTTCTTC. Translation: CASSSGNVIDEQFF.

This clonotype was detected only a few times. V is TRBV25-1 and J is TRBJ1-2, with 7 bases aligning to TRBD1. The ends lost 1 base at V and 8 bases at J; junction bases unmatched: 7. Germline assignment: CDR1 MGHDK and CDR2 SYGVNS. The CDR3 consists of 14 residues. The CDR3 here is CASSEFWDSRGYTF. CDR3 DNA: TGTGCCAGCAGTGAATTCTGGGACAGTCGCGGCTACACCTTC.

The rearrangement links TRBV21-1 to TRBJ2-5; whether TRBD1, the table's D call, matches the DNA was not checked. The J call is uncertain, as TRBJ2-7 better fits the DNA end. TRBV21-1 is a listed pseudogene. This CDR3 comprises 18 residues. The DNA for the CDR3 is TGTGCCAGCAGCGAAAGGTGGACAGGCGGGACTCCGGTCCGCGAGCAGTACTTC. It translates to CASSERWTGGTPVREQYF.

The chain employs TRBV20-1 and TRBJ2-1; 9 nucleotides agree with TRBD2. The J call may be incorrect, as the DNA end agrees better with TRBJ2-7. This CDR3 is built from 20 residues. The germline V gene encodes CDR1 DFQATT and CDR2 SNEGSKA (reference sequence). The chain's CDR3 is CSARDLRRASGTHHYNEQYF. CDR3 in DNA: TGCAGTGCTAGAGATCTTCGGAGGGCTAGCGGGACCCACCACTACAATGAGCAGTACTTC.

The V call is TRBV5-6, the J call TRBJ2-7; TRBD1 aligns across 8 bases. The CDR3 spans 14 residues. Germline CDR1 SGHDT, CDR2 YYEEEE. The V segment lost 3 bases and the J segment 1 base; nucleotides outside the gene matches: 3. CDR3 residues: CASSSRDRSYEQYF. CDR3 DNA sequence: TGTGCCAGCAGCTCCCGGGACAGGTCCTACGAGCAGTACTTC. The full variable domain, its missing parts supplied by reference TRBV5-6 and TRBJ2-7, is DAGVTQSPTHLIKTRGQQVTLRCSPKSGHDTVSWYQQALGQGPQFIFQYYEEEERQRGNFPDRFSGHQFPNYSSELNVNALLLGDSALYLCASSSRDRSYEQYFGPGTRLTVT.

The chain carries TRBV28 and TRBJ2-5; unclear D gene. The V end was cut by 6 bases, the J end by 13 bases, with 18 bases between. Germline CDR1 is MDHEN and CDR2 is SYDVKM. The CDR3 covers 12 residues. The CDR3 nucleotides read TGTGCCAGCAGCCCACCCTTCTTGGAAGGGTACTTC. Its translation: CASSPPFLEGYF.